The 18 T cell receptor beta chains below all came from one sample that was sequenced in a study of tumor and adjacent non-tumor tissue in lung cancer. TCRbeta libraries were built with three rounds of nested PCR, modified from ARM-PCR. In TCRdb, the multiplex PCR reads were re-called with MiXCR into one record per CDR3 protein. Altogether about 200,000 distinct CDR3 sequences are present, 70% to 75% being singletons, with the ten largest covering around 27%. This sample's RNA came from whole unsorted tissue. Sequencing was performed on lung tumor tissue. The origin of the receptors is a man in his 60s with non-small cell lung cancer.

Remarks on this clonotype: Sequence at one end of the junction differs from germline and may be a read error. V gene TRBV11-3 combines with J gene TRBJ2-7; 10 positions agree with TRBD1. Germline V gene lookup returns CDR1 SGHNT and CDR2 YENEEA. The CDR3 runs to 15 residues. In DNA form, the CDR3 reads TGTGCCGGCAGCTTCCCCGGGACAGGGGACTACGAGCAATATTTC. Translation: CAGSFPGTGDYEQYF.

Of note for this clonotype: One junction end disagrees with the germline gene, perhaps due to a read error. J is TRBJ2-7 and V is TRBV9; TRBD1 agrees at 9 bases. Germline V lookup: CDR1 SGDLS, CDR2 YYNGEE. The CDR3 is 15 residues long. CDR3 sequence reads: CANSEPGQGPYEHYF. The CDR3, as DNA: TGTGCCAACAGCGAGCCGGGACAGGGCCCCTACGAGCATTACTTC.

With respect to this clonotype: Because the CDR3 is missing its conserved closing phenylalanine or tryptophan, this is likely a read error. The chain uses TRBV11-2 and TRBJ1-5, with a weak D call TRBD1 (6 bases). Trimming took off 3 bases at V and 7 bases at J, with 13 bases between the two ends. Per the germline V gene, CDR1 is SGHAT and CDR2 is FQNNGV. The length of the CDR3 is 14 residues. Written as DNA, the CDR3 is TGTGCCAGCAGCTTTAGTGGGCAGGGGCAGCCCCAGCATTAT. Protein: CASSFSGQGQPQHY.

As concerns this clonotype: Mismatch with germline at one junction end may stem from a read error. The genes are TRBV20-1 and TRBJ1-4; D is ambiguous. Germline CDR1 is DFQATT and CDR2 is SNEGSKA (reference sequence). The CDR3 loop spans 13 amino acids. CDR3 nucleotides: TGCAGTACTAGTTCGGGGATTAATGAAAAGCTGTTTTTT. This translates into CSTSSGINEKLFF.

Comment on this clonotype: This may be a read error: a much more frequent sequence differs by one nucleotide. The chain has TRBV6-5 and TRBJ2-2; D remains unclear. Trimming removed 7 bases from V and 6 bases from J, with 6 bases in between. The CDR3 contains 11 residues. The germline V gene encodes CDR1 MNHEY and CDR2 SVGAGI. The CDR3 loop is CASTYSGELFF. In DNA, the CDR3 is TGTGCCAGCACTTATTCCGGGGAGCTGTTTTTT.

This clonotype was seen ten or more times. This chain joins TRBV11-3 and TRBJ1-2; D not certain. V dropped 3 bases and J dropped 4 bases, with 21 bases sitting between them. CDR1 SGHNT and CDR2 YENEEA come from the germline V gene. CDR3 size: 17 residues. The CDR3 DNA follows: TGTGCCAGCAGCTTGGGCCGGGGATACGAGGTCGTCTATGGCTACACCTTC. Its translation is CASSLGRGYEVVYGYTF.

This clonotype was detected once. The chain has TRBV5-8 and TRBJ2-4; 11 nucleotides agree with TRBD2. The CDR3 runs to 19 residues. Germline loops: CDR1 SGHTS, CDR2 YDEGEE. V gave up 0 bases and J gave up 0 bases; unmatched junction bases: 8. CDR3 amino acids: CASSLAGTSGARAKNIQYF. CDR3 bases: TGTGCCAGCAGCTTGGCCGGGACTAGCGGAGCGCGAGCCAAAAACATTCAGTACTTC.

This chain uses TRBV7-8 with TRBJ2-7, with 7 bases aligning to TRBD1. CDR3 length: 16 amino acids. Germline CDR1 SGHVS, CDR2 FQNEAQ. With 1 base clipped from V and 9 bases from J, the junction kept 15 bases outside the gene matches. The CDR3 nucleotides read TGTGCCAGCAGCTTAGGAGGTGGGACAGTACCTGCCGGGCAGTACTTC. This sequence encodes CASSLGGGTVPAGQYF.

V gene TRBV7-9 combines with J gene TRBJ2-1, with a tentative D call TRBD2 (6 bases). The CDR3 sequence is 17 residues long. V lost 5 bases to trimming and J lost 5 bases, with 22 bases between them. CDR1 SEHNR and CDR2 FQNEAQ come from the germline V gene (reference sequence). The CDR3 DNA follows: TGTGCCAGCAGCCTAAGCATGGGACTTCAGTCGAACAATGAGCAGTTCTTC. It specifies CASSLSMGLQSNNEQFF.

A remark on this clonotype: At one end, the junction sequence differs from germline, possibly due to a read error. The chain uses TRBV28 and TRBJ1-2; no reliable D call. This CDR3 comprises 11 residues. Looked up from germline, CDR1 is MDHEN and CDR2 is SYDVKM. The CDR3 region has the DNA TGTGTCAGCAGTTCCTCCTATGGCTACACCTTC. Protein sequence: CVSSSSYGYTF.

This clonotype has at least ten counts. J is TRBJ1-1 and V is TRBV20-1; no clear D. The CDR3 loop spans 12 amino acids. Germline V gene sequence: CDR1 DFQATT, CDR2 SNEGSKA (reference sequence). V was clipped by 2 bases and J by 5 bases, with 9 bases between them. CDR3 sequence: CSARQRRTEAFF. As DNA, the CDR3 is TGCAGTGCTAGACAGAGAAGGACTGAAGCTTTCTTT.

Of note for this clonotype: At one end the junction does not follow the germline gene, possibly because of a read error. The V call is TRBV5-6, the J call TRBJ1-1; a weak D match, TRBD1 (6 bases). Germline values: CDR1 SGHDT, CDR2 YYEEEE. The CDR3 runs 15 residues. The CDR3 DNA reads TGTGCCAGCAGCTCCGCAGTAGGGGGACGAACTGAATCTTTCTTT. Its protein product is CASSSAVGGRTESFF.

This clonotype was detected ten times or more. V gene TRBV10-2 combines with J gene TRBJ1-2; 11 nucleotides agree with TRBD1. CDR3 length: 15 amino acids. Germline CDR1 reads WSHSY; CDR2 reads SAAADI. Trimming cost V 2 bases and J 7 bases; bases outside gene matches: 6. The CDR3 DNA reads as TGCGCCAGCAGTGAGAACGGACAGGGGGCTACTGGCTACACCTTC. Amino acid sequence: CASSENGQGATGYTF.

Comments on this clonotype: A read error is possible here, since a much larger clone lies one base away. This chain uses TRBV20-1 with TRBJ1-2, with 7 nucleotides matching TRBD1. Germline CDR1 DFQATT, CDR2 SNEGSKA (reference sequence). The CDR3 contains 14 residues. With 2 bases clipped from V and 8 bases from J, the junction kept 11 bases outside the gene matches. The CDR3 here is CSARSRGQVKGYTF. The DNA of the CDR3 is TGCAGTGCTAGATCTCGAGGACAGGTGAAAGGCTACACCTTC.

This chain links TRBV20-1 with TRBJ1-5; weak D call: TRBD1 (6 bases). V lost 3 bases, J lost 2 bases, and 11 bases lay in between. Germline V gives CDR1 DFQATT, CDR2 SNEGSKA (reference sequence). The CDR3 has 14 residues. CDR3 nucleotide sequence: TGCAGTGCTAGGTCCGGGGGCGGCAATCAGCCCCAGCATTTT. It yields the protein CSARSGGGNQPQHF.

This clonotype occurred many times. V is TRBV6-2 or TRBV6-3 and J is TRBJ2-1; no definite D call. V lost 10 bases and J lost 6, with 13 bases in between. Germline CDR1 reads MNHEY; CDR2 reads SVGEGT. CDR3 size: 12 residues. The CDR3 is CATKALGNEQFF. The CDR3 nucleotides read TGTGCCACTAAAGCTTTAGGCAATGAGCAGTTCTTC.

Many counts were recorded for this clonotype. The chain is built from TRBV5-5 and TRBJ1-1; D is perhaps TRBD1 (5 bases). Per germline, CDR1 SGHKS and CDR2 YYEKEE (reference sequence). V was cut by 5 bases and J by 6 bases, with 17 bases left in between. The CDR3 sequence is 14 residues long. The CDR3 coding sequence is TGTGCCAGCAGTACGGGACGCCTCGGGGCTGAAGCTTTCTTT. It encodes CASSTGRLGAEAFF.

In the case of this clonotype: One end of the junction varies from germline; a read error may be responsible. In nucleotides, the CDR3 is TGTGCCAGTAGCCAAGATGGGGACAGGGGAATTTATAGCAATCAGCCCCATCATTTT. Translating it yields CASSQDGDRGIYSNQPHHF. The chain uses TRBV4-2 and TRBJ1-5, with 10 bases lining up with TRBD1. Germline loops: CDR1 LGHNA, CDR2 YNFKEQ. CDR3 length equals 19 residues.